The 5 T cell receptor beta chains below all came from one sample that was sequenced in a study of control samples from healthy donors and cancer patients (dated by TCRdb to the early 2020s). Libraries were made using the immunoSEQ multiplex PCR assay. Not all clones reach the TCRdb copy of this immuneACCESS table, which keeps in-frame sequences only. Checked studies attribute under half of the gap to unresolved V genes and leave the rest unexplained. This sample holds 75,000 to 95,000 clones; about 88% were observed only once. The ten largest clones capture under 40% of the sample. The material sequenced was PBMCs. Receptors were obtained from a man between 70 and 80 years old with lung cancer.

The V gene is TRBV7-2, the J gene TRBJ2-1; 9 bases align to TRBD1. CDR3 length: 15 residues. Germline trimming cut 0 bases from V and 6 bases from J; bases unmatched to any gene: 3. Germline loops: CDR1 SGHTA, CDR2 FQGNSA. CDR3 in DNA: TGTGCCAGCAGCTTAGCGGGGACAGGGTTCAATGAGCAGTTCTTC. This encodes CASSLAGTGFNEQFF.

The J gene is TRBJ2-7, the V gene TRBV6-5, with 10 bases aligning to TRBD1. Germline V gives CDR1 MNHEY, CDR2 SVGAGI. The CDR3 consists of 13 residues. The V and J ends lost 5 bases and 5 bases, in that order; junction bases with no gene match: 3. CDR3 DNA: TGTGCCAGCAGTAGGGACAGGGGCGACGAGCAGTACTTC. Encoded protein: CASSRDRGDEQYF.

This chain uses TRBV19 with TRBJ1-2; possibly TRBD1 for D (5 bases). Germline V gene data show CDR1 as LNHDA and CDR2 as SQIVND (reference sequence). The CDR3 totals 12 residues. Trimming pared 5 bases from V and 6 bases from J, leaving 10 bases between. This CDR3 reads CASSSTANGYTF. As DNA, the CDR3 is TGTGCCAGTAGTTCGACAGCGAATGGCTACACCTTC.

V gene TRBV7-9 combines with J gene TRBJ1-2; the match to TRBD1 covers 7 bases. In germline, CDR1 is SEHNR, CDR2 FQNEAQ (reference sequence). J gave up 1 base and V 3 bases, and 5 bases lay outside the gene matches. The CDR3 is 15 residues long. The CDR3 DNA reads as TGTGCCAGCAGCTTCGGGACAGCCGATAACTATGGCTACACCTTC. This sequence encodes CASSFGTADNYGYTF.

V usage is TRBV21-1 and J usage is TRBJ2-2; TRBD1 is the table's D call and was not checked against the DNA. TRBV21-1 is a known pseudogene. The CDR3 is made up of 20 amino acids. Written as DNA, the CDR3 is TGTGCCAGCAGCAAAGGAAAACTGGGACACCCCCGACTGAACACCGGGGAGCTGTTTTTT. It specifies CASSKGKLGHPRLNTGELFF.